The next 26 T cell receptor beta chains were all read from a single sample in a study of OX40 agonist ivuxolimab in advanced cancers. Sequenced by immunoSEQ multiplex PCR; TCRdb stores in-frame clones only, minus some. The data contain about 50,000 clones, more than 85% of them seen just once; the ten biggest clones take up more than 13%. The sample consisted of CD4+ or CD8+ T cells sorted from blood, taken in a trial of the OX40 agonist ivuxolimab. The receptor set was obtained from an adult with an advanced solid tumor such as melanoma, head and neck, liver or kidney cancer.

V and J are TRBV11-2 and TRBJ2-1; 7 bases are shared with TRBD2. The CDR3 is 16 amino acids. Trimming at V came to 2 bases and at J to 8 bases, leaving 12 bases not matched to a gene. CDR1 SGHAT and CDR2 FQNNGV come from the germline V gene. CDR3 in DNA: TGTGCCAGCAGCTTAATGACTAGCACATTAGGTGATGAGCAGTTCTTC. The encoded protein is CASSLMTSTLGDEQFF.

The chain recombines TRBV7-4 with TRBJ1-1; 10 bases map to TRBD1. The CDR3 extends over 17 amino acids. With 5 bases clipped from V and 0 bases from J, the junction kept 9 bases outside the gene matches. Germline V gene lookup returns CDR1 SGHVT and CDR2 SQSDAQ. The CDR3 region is CASSIDRGLCLNTEAFF. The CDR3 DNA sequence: TGTGCCAGCAGCATCGACAGGGGGCTTTGTTTGAACACTGAAGCTTTCTTT.

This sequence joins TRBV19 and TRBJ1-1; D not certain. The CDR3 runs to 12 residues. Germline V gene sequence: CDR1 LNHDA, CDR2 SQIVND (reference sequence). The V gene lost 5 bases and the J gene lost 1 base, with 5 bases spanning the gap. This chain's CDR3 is CASSLRNTEAFF. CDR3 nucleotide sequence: TGTGCCAGTAGTTTGAGGAACACTGAAGCTTTCTTT.

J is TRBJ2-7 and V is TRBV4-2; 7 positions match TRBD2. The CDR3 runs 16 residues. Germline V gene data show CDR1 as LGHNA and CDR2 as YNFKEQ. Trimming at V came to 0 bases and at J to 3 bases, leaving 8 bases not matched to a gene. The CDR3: CASSQEVGPGGYEQYF. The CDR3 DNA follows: TGTGCCAGCAGCCAAGAAGTGGGGCCGGGGGGCTACGAGCAGTACTTC.

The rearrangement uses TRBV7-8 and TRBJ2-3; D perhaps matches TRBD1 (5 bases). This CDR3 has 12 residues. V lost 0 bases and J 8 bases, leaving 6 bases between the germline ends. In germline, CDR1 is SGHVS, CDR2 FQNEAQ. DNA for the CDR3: TGTGCCAGCAGCTTAGCGCAGGGTACGCAGTATTTT. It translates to CASSLAQGTQYF.

The CDR3 loop reads CASSRGLGENTEAFF. The CDR3 DNA reads as TGCGCCAGCAGCCGCGGACTAGGTGAGAACACTGAAGCTTTCTTT. The chain carries TRBV5-1 and TRBJ1-1; D remains ambiguous. CDR1 SGHRS and CDR2 YFSETQ come from the germline V gene. The V end was cut by 4 bases, the J end by 1 base, with 14 bases between. CDR3 length: 15 residues.

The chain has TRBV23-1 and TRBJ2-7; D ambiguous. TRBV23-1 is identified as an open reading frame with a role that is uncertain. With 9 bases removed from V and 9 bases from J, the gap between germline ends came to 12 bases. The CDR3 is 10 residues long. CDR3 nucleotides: TGCGCCAGGAGAGAGCGAAGGCAGTACTTC. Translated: CARRERRQYF.

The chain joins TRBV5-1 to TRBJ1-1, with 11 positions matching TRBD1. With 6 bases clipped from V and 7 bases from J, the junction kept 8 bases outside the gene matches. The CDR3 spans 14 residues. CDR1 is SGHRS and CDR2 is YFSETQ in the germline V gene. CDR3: CASNTGTGGIEAFF. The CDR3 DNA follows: TGCGCCAGCAACACCGGGACAGGGGGAATTGAAGCTTTCTTT.

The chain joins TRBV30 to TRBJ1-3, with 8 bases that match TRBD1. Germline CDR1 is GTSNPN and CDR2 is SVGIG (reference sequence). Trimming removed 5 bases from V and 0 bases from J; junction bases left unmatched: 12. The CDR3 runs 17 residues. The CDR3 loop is CAWEIGTGSLSGNTIYF. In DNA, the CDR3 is TGTGCCTGGGAGATCGGGACAGGTTCCCTCTCTGGAAACACCATATATTTT.

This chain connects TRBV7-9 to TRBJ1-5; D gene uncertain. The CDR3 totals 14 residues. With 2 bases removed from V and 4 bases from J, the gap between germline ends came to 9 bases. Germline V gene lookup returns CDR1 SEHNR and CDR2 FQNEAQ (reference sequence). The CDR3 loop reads CASSLTTGNQPQHF. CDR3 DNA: TGTGCCAGCAGCTTAACTACGGGTAATCAGCCCCAGCATTTT.

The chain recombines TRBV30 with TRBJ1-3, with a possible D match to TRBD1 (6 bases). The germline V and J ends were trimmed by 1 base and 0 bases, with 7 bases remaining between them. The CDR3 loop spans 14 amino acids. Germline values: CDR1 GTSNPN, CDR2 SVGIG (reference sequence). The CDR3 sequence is CAWSGTDSGNTIYF. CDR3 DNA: TGTGCCTGGAGTGGGACAGACTCTGGAAACACCATATATTTT.

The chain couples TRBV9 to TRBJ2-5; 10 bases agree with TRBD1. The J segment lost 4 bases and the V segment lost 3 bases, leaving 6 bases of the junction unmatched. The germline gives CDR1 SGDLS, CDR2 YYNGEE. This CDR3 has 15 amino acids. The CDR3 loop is CASSAGTGEGETQYF. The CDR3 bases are TGTGCCAGCAGCGCTGGGACAGGGGAGGGAGAGACCCAGTACTTC.

CDR3 loop: CASSPRTGASTEAFF. The CDR3 coding sequence is TGCGCCAGCAGCCCGAGGACAGGGGCGAGCACTGAAGCTTTCTTT. The chain joins TRBV4-1 to TRBJ1-1; 9 bases are shared with TRBD1. The CDR3 has 15 residues. Germline CDR1 and CDR2: MGHRA and YSYEKL. V shed 4 bases and J 4 bases; nucleotides not matched to a gene: 7.

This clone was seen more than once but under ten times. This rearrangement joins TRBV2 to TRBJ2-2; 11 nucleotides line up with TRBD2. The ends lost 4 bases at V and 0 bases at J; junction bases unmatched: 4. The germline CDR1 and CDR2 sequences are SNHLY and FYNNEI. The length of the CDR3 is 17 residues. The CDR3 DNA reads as TGTGCCAGCAGTGTACTAGCGGGGGATACGAACACCGGGGAGCTGTTTTTT. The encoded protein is CASSVLAGDTNTGELFF.

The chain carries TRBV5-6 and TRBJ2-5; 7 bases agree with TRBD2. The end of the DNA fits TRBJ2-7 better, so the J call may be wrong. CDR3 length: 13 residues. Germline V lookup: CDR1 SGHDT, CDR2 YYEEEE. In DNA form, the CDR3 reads TGTGCCAGCTTGGGGGGGAACAGCTACGAGCAGTACTTC. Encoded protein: CASLGGNSYEQYF.

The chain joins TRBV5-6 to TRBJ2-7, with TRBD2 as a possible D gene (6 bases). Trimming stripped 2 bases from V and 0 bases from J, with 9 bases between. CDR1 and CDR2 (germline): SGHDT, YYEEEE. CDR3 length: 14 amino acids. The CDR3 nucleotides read TGTGCCAGCAGCTTTGGGGGGAGCTCCTACGAGCAGTACTTC. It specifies CASSFGGSSYEQYF.

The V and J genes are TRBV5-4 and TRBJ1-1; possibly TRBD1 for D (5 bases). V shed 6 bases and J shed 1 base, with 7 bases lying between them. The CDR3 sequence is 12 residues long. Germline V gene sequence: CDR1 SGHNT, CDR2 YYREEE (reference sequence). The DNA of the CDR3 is TGTGCCAGCACCGACAGGAACACTGAAGCTTTCTTT. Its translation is CASTDRNTEAFF.

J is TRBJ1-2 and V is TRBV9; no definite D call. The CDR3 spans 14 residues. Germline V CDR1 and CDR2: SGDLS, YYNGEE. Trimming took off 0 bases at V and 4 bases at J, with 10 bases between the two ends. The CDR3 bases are TGTGCCAGCAGCGTAGGGTCGGGGATCTATGGCTACACCTTC. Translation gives CASSVGSGIYGYTF.

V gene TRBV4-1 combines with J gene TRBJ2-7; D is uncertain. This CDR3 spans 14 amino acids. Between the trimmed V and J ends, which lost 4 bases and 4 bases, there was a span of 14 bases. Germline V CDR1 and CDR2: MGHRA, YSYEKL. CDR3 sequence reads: CASSLYPGLYEQYF. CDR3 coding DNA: TGCGCCAGCAGCCTATACCCGGGCCTTTACGAGCAGTACTTC.

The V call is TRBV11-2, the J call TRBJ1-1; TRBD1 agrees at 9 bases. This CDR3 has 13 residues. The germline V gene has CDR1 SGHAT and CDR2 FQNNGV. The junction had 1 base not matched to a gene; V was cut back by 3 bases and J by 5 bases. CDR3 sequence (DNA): TGTGCCAGCAGCTTCGGGACAGGGACTGAAGCTTTCTTT. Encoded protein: CASSFGTGTEAFF. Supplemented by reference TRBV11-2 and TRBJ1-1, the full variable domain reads EAGVAQSPRYKIIEKRQSVAFWCNPISGHATLYWYQQILGQGPKLLIQFQNNGVVDDSQLPKDRFSAERLKGVDSTLKIQPAKLEDSAVYLCASSFGTGTEAFFGQGTRLTVV.

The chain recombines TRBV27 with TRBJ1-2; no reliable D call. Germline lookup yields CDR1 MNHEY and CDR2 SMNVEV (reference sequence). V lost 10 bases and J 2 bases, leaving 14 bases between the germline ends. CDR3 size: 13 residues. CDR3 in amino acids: CATALTQNYGYTF. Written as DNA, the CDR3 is TGTGCCACGGCCCTGACCCAAAACTATGGCTACACCTTC.

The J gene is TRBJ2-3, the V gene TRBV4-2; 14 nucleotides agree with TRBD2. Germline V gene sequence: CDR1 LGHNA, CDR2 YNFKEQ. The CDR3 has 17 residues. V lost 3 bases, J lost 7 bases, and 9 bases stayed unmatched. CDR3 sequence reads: CASSQGLAGELSYTQYF. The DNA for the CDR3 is TGTGCCAGCAGCCAGGGACTAGCGGGGGAGTTGAGCTATACGCAGTATTTT.

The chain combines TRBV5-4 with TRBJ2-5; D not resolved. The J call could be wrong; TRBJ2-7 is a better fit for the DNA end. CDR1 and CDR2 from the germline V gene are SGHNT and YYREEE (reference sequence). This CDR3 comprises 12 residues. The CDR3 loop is CASSLDKYEQYF. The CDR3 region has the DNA TGTGCCAGCAGCTTGGACAAATACGAGCAGTACTTC.

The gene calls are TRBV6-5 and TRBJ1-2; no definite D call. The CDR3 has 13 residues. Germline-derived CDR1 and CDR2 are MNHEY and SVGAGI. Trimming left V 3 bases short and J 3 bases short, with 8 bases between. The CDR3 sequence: CASSYGADYGYTF. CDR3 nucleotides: TGTGCCAGCAGTTATGGAGCAGACTATGGCTACACCTTC.

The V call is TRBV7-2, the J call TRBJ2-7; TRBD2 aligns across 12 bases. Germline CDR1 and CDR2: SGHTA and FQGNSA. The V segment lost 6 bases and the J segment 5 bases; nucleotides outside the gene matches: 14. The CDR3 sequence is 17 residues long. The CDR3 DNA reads TGTGCCAGCAGACCAACTAGCGGGGGGTCCAACCCAAACGAGCAGTACTTC. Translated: CASRPTSGGSNPNEQYF.

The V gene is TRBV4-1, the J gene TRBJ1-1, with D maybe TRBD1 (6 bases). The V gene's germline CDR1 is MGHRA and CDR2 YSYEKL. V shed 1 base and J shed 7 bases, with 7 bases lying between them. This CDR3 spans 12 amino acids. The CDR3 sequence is CASSQGTDEAFF. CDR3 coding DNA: TGCGCCAGCAGCCAAGGGACAGATGAAGCTTTCTTT.